This entry is about one T cell receptor beta chain. Original handling: It was from reference gene primer amplification that nucleated cell counts were estimated. Libraries were prepared by immunoSEQ multiplex PCR; TCRdb keeps only in-frame clonotypes and omits some of them. V and J calls plus clone size are reproduced from that table; the DNA served to infer D and trimming. The data contain about 200,000 clones, 65% to 85% of them singletons. This specimen comes from a study of blood T cell repertoires in COVID-19. The CDR3 is 16 amino acids. Germline loops: CDR1 SEHNR, CDR2 FQNEAQ (reference sequence). The germline V and J ends were trimmed by 8 bases and 0 bases, with 16 bases remaining between them.

The receptor comes from a woman at least 80 years old with acute or convalescent COVID-19. Sequenced: peripheral blood. The chain has TRBV7-9 and TRBJ2-2, with D uncertain. The CDR3 sequence is CASLDAFQTNTGELFF. The CDR3 nucleotides read TGTGCCAGCCTCGATGCTTTTCAGACGAACACCGGGGAGCTGTTTTTT.